A single T cell receptor (beta chain) is shown here with its context. Its target is unknown. CDR3 size: 16 residues. Trimming cost V 3 bases and J 2 bases, with 16 bases left between them. Germline V lookup: CDR1 SGHRS, CDR2 YFSETQ. Each CDR3 protein is one row after TCRdb ran MiXCR on the reads. The repertoire holds hundreds of thousands of distinct CDR3 sequences, with 11% as singletons. The data are from a study of T cell repertoires in cytomegalovirus infection. In the study overall: Both CMV infection and a matching HLA type were indicated by public TCR beta signatures.

Study-level points and caveats: Cumulative frequency (of public TCR beta family members) identified carriers of CMV plus the relevant HLA.

The sequenced sample consisted of PBMCs. This TCR was recovered from a human donor in good health (CMV status not recorded). Some clones in this sample may be carry-over from other donors' samples. The gene calls are TRBV5-1 and TRBJ2-3; no reliable D call. The CDR3 protein is CASSSQAETLTDTQYF. CDR3 in DNA: TGCGCCAGCAGCTCCCAGGCGGAGACCCTCACAGATACGCAGTATTTT.